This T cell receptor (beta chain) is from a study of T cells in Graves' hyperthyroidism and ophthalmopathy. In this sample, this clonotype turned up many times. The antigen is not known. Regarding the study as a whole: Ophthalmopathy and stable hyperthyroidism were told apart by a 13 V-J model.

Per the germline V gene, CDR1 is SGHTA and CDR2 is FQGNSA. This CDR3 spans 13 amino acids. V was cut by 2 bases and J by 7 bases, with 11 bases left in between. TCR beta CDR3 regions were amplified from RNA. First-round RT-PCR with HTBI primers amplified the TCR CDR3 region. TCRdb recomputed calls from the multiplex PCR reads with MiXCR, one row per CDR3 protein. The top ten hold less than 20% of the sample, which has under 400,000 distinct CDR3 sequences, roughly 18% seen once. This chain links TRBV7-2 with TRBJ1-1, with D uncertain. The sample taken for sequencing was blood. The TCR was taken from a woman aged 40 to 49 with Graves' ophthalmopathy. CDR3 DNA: TGTGCCAGCAGCTTAATTCGAGAAGGTGAAGCTTTCTTT. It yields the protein CASSLIREGEAFF.